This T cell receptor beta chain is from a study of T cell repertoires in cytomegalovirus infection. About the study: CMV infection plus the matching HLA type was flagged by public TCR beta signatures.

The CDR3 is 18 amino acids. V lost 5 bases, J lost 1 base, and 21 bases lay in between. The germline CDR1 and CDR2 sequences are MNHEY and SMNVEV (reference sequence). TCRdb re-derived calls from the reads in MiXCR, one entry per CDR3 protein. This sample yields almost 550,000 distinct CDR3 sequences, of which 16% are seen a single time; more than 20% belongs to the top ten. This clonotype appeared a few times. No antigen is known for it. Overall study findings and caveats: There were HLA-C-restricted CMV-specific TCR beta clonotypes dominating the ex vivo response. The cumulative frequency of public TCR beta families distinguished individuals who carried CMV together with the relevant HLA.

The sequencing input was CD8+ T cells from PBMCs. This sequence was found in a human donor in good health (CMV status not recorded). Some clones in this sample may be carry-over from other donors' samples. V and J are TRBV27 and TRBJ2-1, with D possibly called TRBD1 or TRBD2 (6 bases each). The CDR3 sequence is CASSGRISTRGSYNEQFF. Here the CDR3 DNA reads TGTGCCAGCAGTGGGAGGATCTCGACTAGGGGGTCCTACAATGAGCAGTTCTTC.